The 12 T cell receptor beta chains listed next were all sequenced from one sample in a study of blood T cell repertoires in COVID-19 (dated by TCRdb to about 2020). The library relied on the immunoSEQ multiplex PCR assay. TCRdb mirrors the immuneACCESS table, restricted to in-frame sequences. Some clones are absent from its copies; in checked studies, under half trace to an unresolved V gene, and the reason for the others is unknown. This sample gives fewer than 250,000 clones in total; about nine tenths of them show up just once. Roughly 2.6% of the sample is taken by the ten largest. The source material was peripheral blood. Every receptor here comes from a man aged 25-40 years with COVID-19, enrolled during active disease.

The chain couples TRBV5-6 to TRBJ1-5, with 7 nucleotides matching TRBD1. This CDR3 has 18 residues. Germline V lookup: CDR1 SGHDT, CDR2 YYEEEE. With V trimmed by 0 bases and J by 0 bases, 9 bases remained unmatched. The CDR3: CASSLGRGALYSNQPQHF. The CDR3 coding sequence is TGTGCCAGCAGCTTGGGCAGGGGGGCACTCTATAGCAATCAGCCCCAGCATTTT.

J is TRBJ1-1 and V is TRBV4-1; D call uncertain. Germline assignment: CDR1 MGHRA and CDR2 YSYEKL. V shed 1 base and J shed 5 bases, with 8 bases lying between them. This CDR3 is 13 amino acids long. Here the CDR3 reads CASSQAFRTEAFF. Written as DNA, the CDR3 is TGCGCCAGCAGCCAAGCGTTCAGGACTGAAGCTTTCTTT.

The J gene is TRBJ1-2, the V gene TRBV6-2 or TRBV6-3; D is undetermined. The V and J ends lost 2 bases and 4 bases respectively, with 17 bases between them. Germline V CDR1 and CDR2: MNHEY, SVGEGT. This CDR3 has 16 residues. CDR3 DNA: TGTGCCAGCAGTTACATCCGGGAAGTACCTGCCTATGGCTACACCTTC. Residues: CASSYIREVPAYGYTF.

This sequence joins TRBV7-2 and TRBJ2-7; 8 bases map to TRBD1. The CDR3 totals 14 residues. Germline V gene data show CDR1 as SGHTA and CDR2 as FQGNSA. V shed 5 bases and J 2 bases; nucleotides not matched to a gene: 5. CDR3 DNA sequence: TGTGCCAGCAGCCCCGGGGACAGGACCTACGAGCAGTACTTC. Translating gives CASSPGDRTYEQYF.

The chain employs TRBV12-3 or TRBV12-4 and TRBJ1-2; no clear D gene. Trimming shortened V by 7 bases and J by 2 bases, and 11 bases separated the two germline ends. The CDR3 runs to 13 residues. The CDR3 nucleotides read TGTGCCAGCACCCCGAGGCAAAACTATGGCTACACCTTC. Its protein product is CASTPRQNYGYTF.

The chain is built from TRBV6-5 and TRBJ1-2, with D perhaps matching TRBD1 (6 bases). The CDR3 has 12 amino acids. From germline, CDR1 is MNHEY and CDR2 SVGAGI. Trimming shortened V by 5 bases and J by 4 bases, and 8 bases separated the two germline ends. The CDR3 reads CASSRDTYGYTF. The CDR3 DNA reads as TGTGCCAGCAGTAGGGACACCTATGGCTACACCTTC.

This rearrangement joins TRBV30 to TRBJ2-1; TRBD2 is a possible D gene (5 bases). Looked up from germline, CDR1 is GTSNPN and CDR2 is SVGIG (reference sequence). The germline V and J ends were trimmed by 3 bases and 0 bases, with 9 bases remaining between them. The CDR3 loop spans 14 amino acids. CDR3 region: CAWRAGSSYNEQFF. CDR3 in DNA: TGTGCCTGGAGGGCTGGGAGCTCCTACAATGAGCAGTTCTTC.

The chain uses TRBV7-3 and TRBJ2-2; 9 nucleotides align to TRBD1. Losses at the gene ends were 4 bases for V and 4 bases for J; bases not matched to a gene: 4. The germline V gene encodes CDR1 SGHTA and CDR2 FQGTGA. The CDR3 has 15 amino acids. The CDR3 sequence: CASSSRQGGTGELFF. DNA of the CDR3: TGTGCCAGCAGCTCTAGACAGGGGGGCACCGGGGAGCTGTTTTTT.

The chain uses TRBV4-2 and TRBJ2-7, with 7 bases matching TRBD1. The CDR3 is 15 residues long. Germline values: CDR1 LGHNA, CDR2 YNFKEQ. After removal of 4 bases from V and 2 bases from J, the junction contained 8 bases not matched to a gene. CDR3 amino acids: CASSRTVTGAYEQYF. The CDR3 DNA reads TGTGCCAGCAGCCGCACCGTCACAGGGGCCTACGAGCAGTACTTC.

The V gene is TRBV5-6, the J gene TRBJ1-2; maybe TRBD1 (5 bases). The CDR3 contains 14 residues. The V end was cut by 3 bases, the J end by 2 bases, with 11 bases between. Germline CDR1 is SGHDT and CDR2 is YYEEEE. CDR3 loop: CASSSETANYGYTF. Written as DNA, the CDR3 is TGTGCCAGCAGCTCTGAGACAGCCAACTATGGCTACACCTTC.

The chain combines TRBV5-1 with TRBJ2-5, with D possibly matching TRBD2 (6 bases). Trimming pared 2 bases from V and 5 bases from J, leaving 13 bases between. The CDR3 loop spans 14 amino acids. From germline, CDR1 is SGHRS and CDR2 YFSETQ. CDR3 nucleotides: TGCGCCAGCAGCTTCGGAGGGGCGAGGGAGACCCAGTACTTC. Translation gives CASSFGGARETQYF.

V gene TRBV28 combines with J gene TRBJ2-3; D is perhaps TRBD1 (5 bases). CDR1 and CDR2 (germline): MDHEN, SYDVKM. The CDR3 spans 15 residues. V shed 7 bases and J shed 1 base, with 15 bases lying between them. In nucleotides, the CDR3 is TGTGCCAGCACCCCGCAGGGCCCAGGCACAGATACGCAGTATTTT. Amino acid sequence: CASTPQGPGTDTQYF.